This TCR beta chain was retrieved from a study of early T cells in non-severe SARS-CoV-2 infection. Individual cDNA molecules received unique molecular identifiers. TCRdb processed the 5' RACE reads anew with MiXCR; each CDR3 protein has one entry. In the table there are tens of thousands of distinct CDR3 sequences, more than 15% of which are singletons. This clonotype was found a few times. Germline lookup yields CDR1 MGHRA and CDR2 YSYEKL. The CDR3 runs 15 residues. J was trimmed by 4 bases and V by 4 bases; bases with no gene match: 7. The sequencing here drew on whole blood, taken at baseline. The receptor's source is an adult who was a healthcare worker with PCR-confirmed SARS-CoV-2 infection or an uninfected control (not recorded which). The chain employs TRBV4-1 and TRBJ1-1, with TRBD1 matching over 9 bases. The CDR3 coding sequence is TGCGCCAGCAGCCCCGGACAGGGGTCAGTCACTGAAGCTTTCTTT. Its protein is CASSPGQGSVTEAFF.